The entry below describes one T cell receptor beta chain. TCRdb keeps only in-frame clones here, not all; method: immunoSEQ multiplex PCR. The data show 100,000 or so clones, with over 90% seen just once and roughly 4.7% held by the top ten. These data come from a study of blood T cell repertoires in COVID-19. The germline gives CDR1 SGHDT, CDR2 YYEEEE. The CDR3 consists of 15 residues. V shed 4 bases and J shed 2 bases, with 16 bases lying between them. The V call is TRBV5-6, the J call TRBJ2-7; perhaps TRBD2 as D (6 bases). The material sequenced was peripheral blood. The TCR sequence derives from a human donor with active COVID-19. The donor label of this sample is uncertain. The CDR3 sequence: CASSRRGRDTYEQYF. CDR3 sequence (DNA): TGTGCCAGCAGCCGGAGGGGTAGGGATACCTACGAGCAGTACTTC. The entire variable domain, with the rest obtained from reference TRBV5-6 and TRBJ2-7, is as follows: DAGVTQSPTHLIKTRGQQVTLRCSPKSGHDTVSWYQQALGQGPQFIFQYYEEEERQRGNFPDRFSGHQFPNYSSELNVNALLLGDSALYLCASSRRGRDTYEQYFGPGTRLTVT.